What follows is one T cell receptor beta chain and its context. Antigen unknown. The data were taken from a study of T cell clones after liver transplantation. Study-wide context: At least one year of complete immunosuppression withdrawal without enzymes over twice normal defined tolerance. Samples came pre-transplant, pre-randomization before withdrawal, and post-randomization after withdrawal ended. General study findings and limits: The donor-reactive repertoire was only partly measurable in two subjects, lacking donor cells. Rather than being deleted, graft donor-reactive T cells may have moved into the graft.

V trimming: 4 bases; J trimming: 4 bases; junction bases outside the gene matches: 18. Per germline, CDR1 SGHRS and CDR2 YFSETQ. CDR3 length equals 19 residues. Here immunoSEQ multiplex PCR was the method, and the copy in TCRdb shows in-frame clones only, minus some. Here the sample spans around 110,000 clones, 90% being singletons. The chain combines TRBV5-1 with TRBJ2-3; 10 nucleotides agree with TRBD2. The sequence derives from a human patient who received a liver transplant. A share of the T cells may be of graft donor origin. The sample was CD4+ T cells from blood, taken 12 months after liver transplant. In DNA, the CDR3 is TGCGCCAGCAGCGTGGGGCCCGGGACTAGCGAGCAGAGGGCAGATACGCAGTATTTT. Its translation: CASSVGPGTSEQRADTQYF.